These T cell receptor beta chains were read from a single sample in a study of cytomegalovirus exposure and HLA in healthy donors. Assay used: immunoSEQ multiplex PCR; TCRdb lists only in-frame clones, some missing. The sample contains 100,000 or so clones, around 77% of which appear only once. Sequencing was carried out using PBMCs. The receptors here all came from a middle-aged man in good health and CMV-seropositive. The CDR3 runs from the conserved cysteine through the conserved F or W. The D gene is left open where the match is weak. Not all rows give a size; the values are once, few, many and, for expanded clones, a class.

abundance	v_gene	d_gene	j_gene	CDR3aa	CDR3nt
NA	TRBV21-1	NA	TRBJ2-7	CASSKGRTGGRYEQYF	TGTGCCAGCAGCAAAGGGAGGACAGGGGGCCGATACGAGCAGTACTTC
NA	TRBV29-1	TRBD1	TRBJ2-5	CSVRTGARETQYF	TGCAGCGTCCGTACAGGGGCACGGGAGACCCAGTACTTC
NA	TRBV10-1	NA	TRBJ1-5	CASSESVGHKGQPQHF	TGCGCCAGCAGTGAGTCGGTAGGACACAAGGGGCAGCCCCAGCATTTT
few	TRBV4-1	TRBD1	TRBJ2-2	CASSQDRRGQGLAGELFF	TGCGCCAGCAGCCAAGATAGGAGGGGACAGGGGCTTGCCGGGGAGCTGTTTTTT
NA	TRBV28	TRBD1	TRBJ2-7	CASSQSDRAYEQYF	TGTGCCAGCAGTCAATCGGACAGGGCCTACGAGCAGTACTTC
NA	TRBV19	NA	TRBJ1-3	CATKGGSGNTIYF	TGTGCCACAAAGGGGGGGTCTGGAAACACCATATATTTT
once	TRBV19	TRBD2	TRBJ2-4	CASSIGQASGGAAKNIQYF	TGTGCCAGTAGTATAGGGCAGGCTAGCGGGGGGGCGGCCAAAAACATTCAGTACTTC
NA	TRBV28	NA	TRBJ2-4	CASSLFGEGEAKNIQYF	TGTGCCAGCAGTTTATTTGGCGAGGGGGAGGCCAAAAACATTCAGTACTTC
NA	TRBV9	NA	TRBJ1-3	CASSDQGIGNTIYF	TGTGCCAGCAGCGACCAGGGGATAGGGAACACCATATATTTT
few	TRBV5-6	NA	TRBJ2-4	CASSKEGWAKNIQYF	TGTGCCAGCAGCAAGGAGGGGTGGGCCAAAAACATTCAGTACTTC
NA	TRBV10-3	TRBD1	TRBJ1-5	CAISGTDFTPNQPQHF	TGTGCCATCAGCGGGACAGACTTTACCCCGAATCAGCCCCAGCATTTT
NA	TRBV7-9	TRBD1	TRBJ1-6	CASSTQGGGNSPLHF	TGTGCCAGCAGCACACAGGGGGGAGGTAATTCACCCCTCCACTTT
NA	TRBV18	TRBD1	TRBJ1-5	CASSRRQGLDQPQHF	TGTGCCAGCTCACGACGACAGGGGCTGGATCAGCCCCAGCATTTT
NA	TRBV7-8	NA	TRBJ1-4	CASSLAQGRDEKLFF	TGTGCCAGCAGCTTAGCGCAGGGGCGGGATGAAAAACTGTTTTTT
NA	TRBV2	TRBD1	TRBJ2-7	CASTKFRGRRSYEQYF	TGTGCCAGCACCAAATTTAGGGGGCGCAGATCCTACGAGCAGTACTTC